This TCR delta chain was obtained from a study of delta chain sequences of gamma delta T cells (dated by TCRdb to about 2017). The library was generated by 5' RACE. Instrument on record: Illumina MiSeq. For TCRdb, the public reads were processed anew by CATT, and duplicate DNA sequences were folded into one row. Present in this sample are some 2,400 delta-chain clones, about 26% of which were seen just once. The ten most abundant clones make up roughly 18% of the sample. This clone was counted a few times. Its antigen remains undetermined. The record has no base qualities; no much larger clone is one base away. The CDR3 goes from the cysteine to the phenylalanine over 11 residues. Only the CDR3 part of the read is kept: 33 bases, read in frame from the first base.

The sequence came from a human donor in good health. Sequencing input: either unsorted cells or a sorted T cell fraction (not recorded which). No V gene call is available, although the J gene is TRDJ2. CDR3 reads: CASALTAQLFF. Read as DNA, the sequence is TGTGCTAGTGCTTTGACAGCACAACTCTTCTTT.